This T cell receptor beta chain was identified in a study of T cells in Graves' hyperthyroidism and ophthalmopathy (dated by TCRdb to about 2019). Regarding the study in general: Peripheral blood samples were taken at initial diagnosis, before any treatment was given. Whether ophthalmopathy could be predicted prospectively was tested in an independent validation cohort made up of 18 to 20 hyperthyroidism patients plus 17 patients who later progressed to ophthalmopathy. The paper reports TCR Vbeta CDR3 sequencing of 140 or so peripheral blood samples: 43 ophthalmopathy, fewer than 80 hyperthyroidism and around 17 progressor patients. The study also compared thyroid tissue and blood T-cell repertoires from several Graves' hyperthyroidism patients. TCR V-J signatures able to tell the groups apart were searched for in a discovery cohort of 95 or so patients, of whom approximately 40 had Graves' ophthalmopathy and 55 to 60 had stable Graves' hyperthyroidism. The 85 to 100 discovery patients were randomly split 7:3 into training and test sets. After sampling, hyperthyroidism patients received methimazole starting at 30 mg daily, and ophthalmopathy patients received high-dose intravenous methylprednisolone.

Unmatched junction bases come to 5, with V trimmed by 6 bases and J by 4 bases. According to the germline V gene (reference sequence), CDR1 reads DFQATT and CDR2 reads SNEGSKA. From its cysteine to its phenylalanine, the CDR3 spans 13 amino acids. The kept DNA is CDR3 alone, 39 bases in frame from the first base. This clonotype was detected a few times. What this receptor recognizes is not known. One base away there is no much larger clone; base qualities are not given. Ophthalmopathy patients had moderately to severely active disease, with a Clinical Activity Score of 3 or more, a NOSPECS grade of 4 or more, and a disease duration of less than 3 months. Any patient with an uncontrolled infection, another autoimmune disease, pregnancy or lactation was excluded. Diagnoses were established on the basis of clinical symptoms, serum thyroxine and TRAb, thyroid ultrasound, and orbital computed tomography. Ficoll-Paque density gradient centrifugation was used to isolate PBMCs from about 10 ml of fresh peripheral blood. Trizol reagent was used to extract total RNA, and RNA quality was then checked on an Agilent 2100 Bioanalyzer.

General study outcomes and caveats: Most expanded thyroid clonotypes (frequency above 0.001) were also detected in blood, a finding suggesting that blood repertoires may reflect thyroid immune responses. Sample size was not statistically predetermined, and investigators were not blinded to group allocation. In validation, the model predicted progression to ophthalmopathy a median of approximately 6.3 months before onset, with 65% to 71% sensitivity and 72.22% specificity. In cross-validation, a model built on a 13 V-J signature told ophthalmopathy apart from stable hyperthyroidism with about 90% sensitivity and about 81% specificity, and in testing the same model reached 80%/75%.

The TCR beta CDR3 regions were amplified from RNA transcripts. A first-round RT-PCR of the TCR CDR3 used the HTBI primer set with the Qiagen OneStep RT-PCR kit. Libraries were constructed in a second round of multiplex PCR, after which size selection and purification were carried out. Sequencing of the libraries was done on an Illumina HiSeq2000 using paired-end 100 bp reads. The source study handled its data this way. SOAPnuke was used to process the raw data, with reads discarded if the reads contained adapters or uncalled bases, had a mean Phred below 15, or lacked an exact constant-primer or identifier match. High-quality paired reads were merged using COPE v1.2.5, and each unique nucleotide sequence was defined as a clonotype. Clonotypes were aligned to IMGT TRBV, TRBD and TRBJ reference segments using MiTCR v1.1. The analysis was restricted to V-J combinations with a frequency above 0.0001, which together covered approximately 99% of the repertoires. The TCS score was defined as F50 (clonal expansion) divided by E x V (chaos), with BLOSUM62-based TCRdist calculated between CDR3 peptides within each V-J. Welch's t-statistics and random forest reduced 514 V-J features to about 12, which were used in a naive Bayes classifier (R e1071). TCRdb reprocessing: public reads trimmed at Q25 with fastp, clones called with MiXCR, in-frame beta chains kept. Rows are combined by CDR3 protein, so each entry shows the most common genes and DNA. The V and J calls were not made by the authors but by TCRdb's processing. The sample yields hundreds of thousands of distinct CDR3 sequences; approximately 14% were counted once. The ten largest make up approximately 12% of the sample.

The sequencing input was blood. The clonotype originates from a woman aged 50 to 60 with Graves' ophthalmopathy. The chain was built from TRBV20-1 and TRBJ1-5; TRBD1 matches 8 bases in the middle. The CDR3 region: CSARDRPNQPQHF. The DNA sequence reads TGCAGTGCAAGGGACAGGCCTAATCAGCCCCAGCATTTT.